The present T cell receptor beta chain was sequenced within a study of beta chain features in type 1 diabetes. General study points: Over-representation of high TCR-expressing cells was a possible consequence of cDNA sequencing.

In this sample, this clone turned up a few times. Its antigen is not known. The CDR3 has 17 amino acids. The V segment lost 5 bases and the J segment 2 bases; nucleotides outside the gene matches: 10. The germline V gene encodes CDR1 SEHNR and CDR2 FQNEAQ (reference sequence). The whole isolated RNA underwent reverse transcription, so sequencing captured expressed TCRB transcripts. Deep immunoSEQ sequencing covered naive, central memory and regulatory T cell samples. Assay: immunoSEQ multiplex PCR; the TCRdb copy retains only in-frame clones and omits some. In the table there are around 330,000 clones, 11% of which are singletons.

Sequenced material: naive CD4+ T cells from blood. This receptor was identified in a woman in her twenties or thirties in good health. V gene TRBV7-9 combines with J gene TRBJ2-5; TRBD2 matches at 11 bases. Here the CDR3 DNA reads TGTGCCAGCAGCCCCCGAGTTAGCGGGAGGGCACAAGAGACCCAGTACTTC. Amino acid sequence: CASSPRVSGRAQETQYF.